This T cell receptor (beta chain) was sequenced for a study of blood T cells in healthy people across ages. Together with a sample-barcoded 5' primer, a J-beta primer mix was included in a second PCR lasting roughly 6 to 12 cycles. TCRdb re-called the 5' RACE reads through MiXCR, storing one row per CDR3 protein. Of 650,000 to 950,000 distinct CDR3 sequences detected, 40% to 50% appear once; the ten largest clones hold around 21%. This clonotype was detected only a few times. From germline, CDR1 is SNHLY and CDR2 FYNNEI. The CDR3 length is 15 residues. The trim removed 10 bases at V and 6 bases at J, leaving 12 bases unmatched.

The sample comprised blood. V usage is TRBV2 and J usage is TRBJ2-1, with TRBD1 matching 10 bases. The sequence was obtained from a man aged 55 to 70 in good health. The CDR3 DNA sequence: TGTGCCACCAAGGAGACAGGGGGCTTGGGCAATGAGCAGTTCTTC. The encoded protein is CATKETGGLGNEQFF.